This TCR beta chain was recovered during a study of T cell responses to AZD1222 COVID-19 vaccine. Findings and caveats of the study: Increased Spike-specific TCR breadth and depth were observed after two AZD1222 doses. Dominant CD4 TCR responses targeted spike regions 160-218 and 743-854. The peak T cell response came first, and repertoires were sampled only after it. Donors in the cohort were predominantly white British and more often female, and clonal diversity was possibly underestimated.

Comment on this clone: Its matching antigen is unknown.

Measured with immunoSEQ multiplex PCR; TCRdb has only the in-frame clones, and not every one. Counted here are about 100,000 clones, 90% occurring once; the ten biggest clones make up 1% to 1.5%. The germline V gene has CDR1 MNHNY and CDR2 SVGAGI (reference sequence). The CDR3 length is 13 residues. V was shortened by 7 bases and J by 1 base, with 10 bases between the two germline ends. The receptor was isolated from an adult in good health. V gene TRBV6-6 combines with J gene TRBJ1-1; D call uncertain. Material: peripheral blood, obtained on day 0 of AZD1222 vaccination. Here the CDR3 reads CASNGIPNTEAFF. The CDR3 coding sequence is TGTGCCAGCAACGGGATCCCGAACACTGAAGCTTTCTTT.